This T cell receptor (beta chain) is drawn from a study of blood T cell repertoires in COVID-19. Overall study context: From the United States, Italy and Spain came samples of acute and convalescent COVID-19. Nucleic acid was either cDNA or gDNA, and it came from T cells, B-cell-depleted T cells, or PBMCs.

Trimming removed 6 bases from V and 1 base from J; junction bases left unmatched: 6. The CDR3 is made up of 15 amino acids. Germline V gives CDR1 MNHEY, CDR2 SVGAGI. The Seattle site enrolled patients during active infection and followed them longitudinally. Some clones are missing from TCRdb's copy, which holds only in-frame ones; the method was immunoSEQ multiplex PCR. The table has about 180,000 clones, around 86% seen once; the top ten hold under 10%. The sample comprised peripheral blood. J is TRBJ2-4 and V is TRBV6-5; 7 nucleotides agree with TRBD1. This TCR came from an older woman with COVID-19, enrolled during active disease. The CDR3 is CASRFRGSAKNIQYF. CDR3 DNA sequence: TGTGCCAGCAGATTCAGGGGGTCGGCCAAAAACATTCAGTACTTC.